A single sample is the source of the 27 T cell receptor beta chains below, sequenced in a study of T cell responses to AZD1222 COVID-19 vaccine. The data were produced by immunoSEQ multiplex PCR, yet TCRdb's version contains in-frame clones alone and is incomplete. The sample carries 150,000 or so clones, less than 95% recorded once. The sequences come from peripheral blood, collected 28 days after the second AZD1222 dose. The receptors here all came from an adult who received the AZD1222 COVID-19 vaccine.

The V gene is TRBV4-3, the J gene TRBJ2-7, with 10 bases lining up with TRBD1. V was clipped by 2 bases and J by 2 bases; unmatched bases: 6. Per germline, CDR1 LGHNA and CDR2 YSLEER. CDR3 size: 16 residues. This CDR3 reads CASSQMGDRGTYEQYF. CDR3 coding DNA: TGCGCCAGCAGCCAAATGGGGGACAGGGGAACCTACGAGCAGTACTTC.

The V and J genes are TRBV5-6 and TRBJ2-5; no reliable D call. This CDR3 comprises 11 residues. V lost 1 base, J lost 2 bases, and 0 bases lay in between. The V gene's germline CDR1 is SGHDT and CDR2 YYEEEE. CDR3: CASSLQETQYF. The CDR3 DNA is TGTGCCAGCAGCTTGCAAGAGACCCAGTACTTC. Full variable domain (missing parts from reference TRBV5-6 and TRBJ2-5): DAGVTQSPTHLIKTRGQQVTLRCSPKSGHDTVSWYQQALGQGPQFIFQYYEEEERQRGNFPDRFSGHQFPNYSSELNVNALLLGDSALYLCASSLQETQYFGPGTRLLVL.

The chain links TRBV10-3 to TRBJ2-3, with TRBD1 as a possible D gene (6 bases). Germline V gene data show CDR1 as ENHRY and CDR2 as SYGVKD. The germline V and J ends were trimmed by 4 bases and 4 bases, with 15 bases remaining between them. CDR3 size: 15 residues. The CDR3 bases are TGTGCCATCAGTGTGGCAGGGGCGGCGGCAGATACGCAGTATTTT. Its translation is CAISVAGAAADTQYF.

V is TRBV5-4 and J is TRBJ2-1; TRBD2 aligns across 12 bases. V shed 4 bases, J shed 8 bases, and the junction held 7 bases outside the gene matches. From germline, CDR1 is SGHNT and CDR2 YYREEE (reference sequence). The CDR3 is 15 residues long. CDR3 in amino acids: CASSQASGGADEQFF. The CDR3 DNA is TGTGCCAGCAGCCAAGCTAGCGGGGGGGCCGATGAGCAGTTCTTC.

The CDR3 nucleotides are TGTGCCAGTAGTACCCCGGACGGTTACAATGAGCAGTTCTTC. Translating it yields CASSTPDGYNEQFF. The chain uses TRBV19 and TRBJ2-1; unclear D gene. Germline V CDR1 and CDR2: LNHDA, SQIVND (reference sequence). Trimming cost V 4 bases and J 4 bases, with 11 bases left between them. The CDR3 is 14 amino acids. The full variable domain, in which reference TRBV19 and TRBJ2-1 provide the parts outside the CDR3, is DGGITQSPKYLFRKEGQNVTLSCEQNLNHDAMYWYRQDPGQGLRLIYYSQIVNDFQKGDIAEGYSVSREKKESFPLTVTSAQKNPTAFYLCASSTPDGYNEQFFGPGTRLTVL.

The V gene is TRBV12-5, the J gene TRBJ2-2; D unresolved. Germline CDR1 and CDR2: LGHNT and FRNRAP. V was cut by 7 bases and J by 7 bases, with 10 bases left in between. This CDR3 has 12 amino acids. CDR3 region: CASAEPGGELFF. The CDR3 bases are TGTGCTAGTGCCGAACCGGGCGGGGAGCTGTTTTTT.

The gene calls are TRBV28 and TRBJ1-4; no firm D call. Trimming stripped 5 bases from V and 10 bases from J, with 11 bases between. The CDR3 extends over 12 amino acids. Per germline, CDR1 MDHEN and CDR2 SYDVKM. CDR3 coding DNA: TGTGCCAGCAGTATCCCGGCGGGAAAACTGTTTTTT. Translated, it gives CASSIPAGKLFF.

V usage is TRBV28 and J usage is TRBJ2-4, with no clear D. The V gene lost 1 base and the J gene lost 0 bases, with 7 bases spanning the gap. Germline-derived CDR1 and CDR2 are MDHEN and SYDVKM. The CDR3 is 15 amino acids. The CDR3 sequence: CASSLFGVAKNIQYF. CDR3 DNA: TGTGCCAGCAGTTTATTTGGGGTAGCCAAAAACATTCAGTACTTC.

This sequence joins TRBV20-1 and TRBJ1-2; D uncertain. Germline lookup yields CDR1 DFQATT and CDR2 SNEGSKA (reference sequence). V was shortened by 3 bases and J by 4 bases, with 6 bases between the two germline ends. CDR3 length: 11 amino acids. CDR3: CSASVSYGYTF. In DNA form, the CDR3 reads TGCAGTGCTAGTGTCAGCTATGGCTACACCTTC.

The rearrangement links TRBV28 to TRBJ2-3; 9 bases are a match to TRBD1. The germline gives CDR1 MDHEN, CDR2 SYDVKM. This CDR3 has 13 residues. The J segment lost 4 bases and the V segment lost 6 bases, leaving 2 bases of the junction unmatched. CDR3 in DNA: TGTGCCAGCAGGACAGGGGGGCCAGATACGCAGTATTTT. It is translated as CASRTGGPDTQYF.

The J gene is TRBJ1-5, the V gene TRBV6-1; D is ambiguous. The CDR3 covers 13 residues. Germline assignment: CDR1 MNHNS and CDR2 SASEGT. V lost 3 bases to trimming and J lost 4 bases, with 7 bases between them. In DNA form, the CDR3 reads TGTGCCAGCAGTGACAGAGAGAATCAGCCCCAGCATTTT. Amino acids: CASSDRENQPQHF.

The chain has TRBV5-4 and TRBJ2-1; 10 nucleotides align to TRBD2. The CDR3 extends over 15 amino acids. Trimming at V came to 3 bases and at J to 5 bases, leaving 5 bases not matched to a gene. The germline V gene encodes CDR1 SGHNT and CDR2 YYREEE (reference sequence). The CDR3 DNA reads as TGTGCCAGCAGCTCGAGCGGGAGGGTTAACAATGAGCAGTTCTTC. This encodes CASSSSGRVNNEQFF.

This chain joins TRBV5-1 and TRBJ1-2, with D unclear. Germline lookup yields CDR1 SGHRS and CDR2 YFSETQ. The CDR3 length is 15 residues. With 3 bases removed from V and 4 bases from J, the gap between germline ends came to 16 bases. The CDR3 spells CASSSGNFPSYGYTF. CDR3 DNA: TGCGCCAGCAGCTCCGGAAATTTCCCTTCCTATGGCTACACCTTC.

The V and J genes are TRBV6-5 and TRBJ1-3; TRBD1 is a possible D gene (6 bases). Germline V CDR1 and CDR2: MNHEY, SVGAGI. V shed 8 bases and J shed 4 bases, with 18 bases lying between them. This CDR3 comprises 15 residues. CDR3 sequence: CASGGVTTLGNTIYF. In DNA, the CDR3 is TGTGCCAGCGGGGGCGTCACTACTCTCGGAAACACCATATATTTT.

The chain employs TRBV19 and TRBJ2-5; tentative D call: TRBD2 (5 bases). Germline assignment: CDR1 LNHDA and CDR2 SQIVND (reference sequence). This CDR3 is 15 amino acids long. V was clipped by 0 bases and J by 4 bases, with 12 bases between them. The CDR3 reads CASSIEGNRGETQYF. In nucleotides, the CDR3 is TGTGCCAGTAGTATAGAAGGGAACCGGGGAGAGACCCAGTACTTC.

The genes are TRBV4-1 and TRBJ1-4, with D unclear. This CDR3 spans 16 amino acids. The germline gives CDR1 MGHRA, CDR2 YSYEKL. Trimming stripped 0 bases from V and 4 bases from J, with 12 bases between. CDR3 bases: TGCGCCAGCAGCCAAGACGGGTCCGGGATTAATGAAAAACTGTTTTTT. As protein: CASSQDGSGINEKLFF.

The rearrangement joins TRBV5-4 to TRBJ2-7; D call uncertain. Germline CDR1 and CDR2: SGHNT and YYREEE (reference sequence). The CDR3 is 14 amino acids. Trimming cost V 7 bases and J 2 bases, with 16 bases left between them. DNA for the CDR3: TGTGCCAGCCGGGCCGCAGGAGCCCCCTACGAGCAGTACTTC. It encodes CASRAAGAPYEQYF.

The V gene is TRBV14, the J gene TRBJ2-2, with TRBD1 identical over 7 bases. Germline CDR1 and CDR2: SGHDN and FVKESK. V gave up 1 base and J gave up 6 bases; unmatched junction bases: 14. The CDR3 spans 18 residues. CDR3 nucleotide sequence: TGTGCCAGCAGCCAAGTACGAACCCGGAACAGGGGTTCCGGGGAGCTGTTTTTT. Residues: CASSQVRTRNRGSGELFF.

The chain joins TRBV5-1 to TRBJ1-5, with 7 nucleotides matching TRBD1. Unmatched junction bases numbered 3, after V lost 4 bases and J lost 5 bases. Germline loops: CDR1 SGHRS, CDR2 YFSETQ. The length of the CDR3 is 13 residues. CDR3 DNA sequence: TGCGCCAGCAGCACAGGGGAGGATCAGCCCCAGCATTTT. Protein product: CASSTGEDQPQHF. Filled out from reference TRBV5-1 and TRBJ1-5, the complete variable domain reads KAGVTQTPRYLIKTRGQQVTLSCSPISGHRSVSWYQQTPGQGLQFLFEYFSETQRNKGNFPGRFSGRQFSNSRSEMNVSTLELGDSALYLCASSTGEDQPQHFGDGTRLSIL.

This chain joins TRBV10-3 and TRBJ2-1; 8 bases line up with TRBD2. The germline V gene encodes CDR1 ENHRY and CDR2 SYGVKD. This CDR3 region has 14 residues. V lost 4 bases to trimming and J lost 5 bases; unmatched junction nucleotides: 4. The chain's CDR3 is CAISASGSNNEQFF. The DNA for the CDR3 is TGTGCCATCAGTGCCAGCGGGAGTAACAATGAGCAGTTCTTC.

The chain is built from TRBV6-5 and TRBJ1-5, with a tentative D call TRBD1 (6 bases). Germline V gives CDR1 MNHEY, CDR2 SVGAGI. The V gene lost 4 bases and the J gene lost 4 bases, with 11 bases spanning the gap. There are 14 residues in the CDR3. The CDR3 is CASSLLQGNQPQHF. CDR3 in DNA: TGTGCCAGCAGTTTACTACAGGGAAATCAGCCCCAGCATTTT.

The table lists this clone with a count of one. The gene calls are TRBV5-1 and TRBJ2-2, with D possibly matching TRBD2 (6 bases). CDR1 is SGHRS, CDR2 YFSETQ, per germline. This CDR3 has 16 amino acids. Trimming removed 3 bases at V and 1 base at J, with 13 bases between. CDR3 sequence: CASSSTRALNTGELFF. The CDR3 nucleotides read TGCGCCAGCAGCTCGACTAGAGCTCTGAACACCGGGGAGCTGTTTTTT. Full variable domain (outside the CDR3, taken from reference TRBV5-1 and TRBJ2-2): KAGVTQTPRYLIKTRGQQVTLSCSPISGHRSVSWYQQTPGQGLQFLFEYFSETQRNKGNFPGRFSGRQFSNSRSEMNVSTLELGDSALYLCASSSTRALNTGELFFGEGSRLTVL.

The CDR3 DNA reads as TGTGCCAGCAGGGACACTAGCGGAGGTGGCGAGCAGTACTTC. Protein product: CASRDTSGGGEQYF. V usage is TRBV11-2 and J usage is TRBJ2-7; 8 nucleotides align to TRBD2. The ends lost 6 bases at V and 6 bases at J; junction bases unmatched: 10. CDR3 size: 14 residues. Germline CDR1 is SGHAT and CDR2 is FQNNGV.

The chain has TRBV28 and TRBJ1-1; tentatively, D is TRBD1 (6 bases). The CDR3 is made up of 11 amino acids. Trimming cost V 6 bases and J 9 bases, with 11 bases left between them. Germline assignment: CDR1 MDHEN and CDR2 SYDVKM. This chain's CDR3 is CASRDRSQAFF. The CDR3 DNA reads TGTGCCAGCAGGGACAGATCACAAGCTTTCTTT.

V and J are TRBV3-1 (or the pseudogene TRBV3-2) and TRBJ1-2; D gene uncertain. V lost 0 bases, J lost 5 bases, and 13 bases lay in between. Germline CDR1 reads LGHDT; CDR2 reads YNNKEL (reference sequence). The CDR3 contains 15 residues. The CDR3 DNA is TGTGCCAGCAGCCAAGAAAGTAGGGCAGTTTATGGCTACACCTTC. This gives the protein CASSQESRAVYGYTF.

This chain uses TRBV25-1 with TRBJ1-5, with TRBD1 as a possible D gene (6 bases). The V gene's germline CDR1 is MGHDK and CDR2 SYGVNS. Trimming took off 11 bases at V and 2 bases at J, with 19 bases between the two ends. The CDR3 contains 15 residues. The CDR3 DNA sequence: TGTGCCCACCCCCGCCCGGGGGCGGGCAATCAGCCCCAGCATTTT. Amino acids: CAHPRPGAGNQPQHF.

This chain connects TRBV11-2 to TRBJ2-5; weak D call: TRBD1 (6 bases). Trimming pared 5 bases from V and 0 bases from J, leaving 10 bases between. Germline V CDR1 and CDR2: SGHAT, FQNNGV. There are 14 residues in the CDR3. CDR3 in DNA: TGTGCCAGCAGCCCAGGGGAGTACCAAGAGACCCAGTACTTC. Its translation: CASSPGEYQETQYF.